This passage covers 16 T cell receptor beta chains from one sample sequenced in a study of blood T cell repertoires in COVID-19. Sequencing used immunoSEQ multiplex PCR; TCRdb keeps in-frame clones, though not all of them. The profile shows over 200,000 clones, approximately 84% of them singletons. The sequenced sample consisted of PBMCs or T cells enriched from blood (not recorded which). The receptor source for this set is a man between 18 and 29 years old who had recovered from COVID-19.

The chain carries TRBV5-1 and TRBJ2-7, with a weak D call TRBD1 (5 bases). The CDR3 has 14 amino acids. CDR1 SGHRS and CDR2 YFSETQ come from the germline V gene. V was shortened by 0 bases and J by 5 bases, with 12 bases between the two germline ends. CDR3 nucleotide sequence: TGCGCCAGCAGCTTGGTCGGCAGGGATAACGAGCAGTACTTC. It encodes CASSLVGRDNEQYF.

The genes are TRBV19 and TRBJ1-2; tentatively, D is TRBD1 (5 bases). V lost 5 bases, J lost 3 bases, and 13 bases lay in between. The CDR3 has 14 amino acids. Germline CDR1 and CDR2: LNHDA and SQIVND (reference sequence). The CDR3 here is CASSAPQGYYGYTF. The CDR3 DNA is TGTGCCAGTAGTGCCCCCCAGGGTTACTATGGCTACACCTTC.

The gene calls are TRBV10-3 and TRBJ1-5; D is perhaps TRBD1 (5 bases). Germline V gene lookup returns CDR1 ENHRY and CDR2 SYGVKD. This CDR3 is built from 15 residues. V lost 1 base, J lost 5 bases, and 12 bases lay in between. Here the CDR3 reads CAISEFGTSDQPQHF. CDR3 bases: TGTGCCATCAGTGAGTTCGGGACTTCAGATCAGCCCCAGCATTTT.

This clone was recorded only once. The rearrangement links TRBV18 to TRBJ2-7, with 8 bases that match TRBD1. Trimming at V came to 5 bases and at J to 2 bases, leaving 8 bases not matched to a gene. The CDR3 spans 15 residues. Germline V CDR1 and CDR2: KGHSH, LQKENI. In nucleotides, the CDR3 is TGTGCCAGCTCATTTTCCGGGACAGGAGCCTACGAGCAGTACTTC. It translates to CASSFSGTGAYEQYF.

This sequence joins TRBV3-1 (or the pseudogene TRBV3-2) and TRBJ1-2, with D possibly TRBD1 on 6 matching bases. The V gene's germline CDR1 is LGHDT and CDR2 YNNKEL (reference sequence). The CDR3 sequence is 13 residues long. Trimming removed 1 base at V and 6 bases at J, with 9 bases between. CDR3 region: CASSQVPGDGYTF. The CDR3, as DNA: TGTGCCAGCAGCCAAGTACCAGGGGATGGCTACACCTTC.

This chain connects TRBV10-1 to TRBJ2-3; D uncertain. In germline, CDR1 is WNHNN, CDR2 SYGVQD (reference sequence). This CDR3 contains 13 residues. V was trimmed by 0 bases and J by 4 bases, leaving 5 bases between them. CDR3 residues: CASSESYADTQYF. The CDR3 DNA is TGCGCCAGCAGTGAGTCGTATGCAGATACGCAGTATTTT.

This chain uses TRBV28 with TRBJ2-3; 7 bases align to TRBD2. V shed 3 bases, J shed 3 bases, and the junction held 3 bases outside the gene matches. Germline V gene lookup returns CDR1 MDHEN and CDR2 SYDVKM. This CDR3 has 14 amino acids. In DNA form, the CDR3 reads TGTGCCAGCAGTTTTCCAGCGGGGACAGATACGCAGTATTTT. As protein: CASSFPAGTDTQYF. Full variable domain (missing parts from reference TRBV28 and TRBJ2-3): DVKVTQSSRYLVKRTGEKVFLECVQDMDHENMFWYRQDPGLGLRLIYFSYDVKMKEKGDIPEGYSVSREKKERFSLILESASTNQTSMYLCASSFPAGTDTQYFGPGTRLTVL.

The chain joins TRBV2 to TRBJ1-3; 10 nucleotides match TRBD1. The CDR3 is made up of 13 amino acids. Germline-derived CDR1 and CDR2 are SNHLY and FYNNEI. The trim removed 4 bases at V and 8 bases at J, leaving 2 bases unmatched. The CDR3 DNA sequence: TGTGCCAGCAGTGGGGACAGGGGATACACCATATATTTT. It is translated as CASSGDRGYTIYF.

CDR3 loop: CASRPLGVGYGYTF. CDR3 coding DNA: TGTGCCAGCAGGCCACTCGGGGTGGGCTATGGCTACACCTTC. This chain links TRBV5-5 with TRBJ1-2, with D unresolved. Between the trimmed V and J ends, which lost 5 bases and 4 bases, there was a span of 15 bases. This CDR3 spans 14 amino acids. CDR1 is SGHKS, CDR2 YYEKEE, per germline (reference sequence).

The V call is TRBV7-9, the J call TRBJ2-3; TRBD1 might be the D (6 bases). V shed 6 bases and J shed 0 bases, with 13 bases lying between them. The CDR3 consists of 15 residues. Germline V lookup: CDR1 SEHNR, CDR2 FQNEAQ (reference sequence). CDR3 bases: TGTGCCAGCAGTCCTGGACAGCGTAGCACAGATACGCAGTATTTT. Its translation: CASSPGQRSTDTQYF.

The J gene is TRBJ1-5, the V gene TRBV6-6, with D maybe TRBD1 (5 bases). V was shortened by 10 bases and J by 3 bases, with 22 bases between the two germline ends. CDR1 and CDR2 from the germline V gene are MNHNY and SVGAGI (reference sequence). The CDR3 extends over 16 amino acids. The CDR3 here is CATEVKPGSVNQPQHF. CDR3 sequence (DNA): TGTGCCACCGAAGTAAAACCAGGGTCGGTCAATCAGCCCCAGCATTTT.

This clone has just one count. The chain has TRBV6-5 and TRBJ2-2; D is ambiguous. Deletions cut 6 bases from V and 8 bases from J, with 13 bases between. This CDR3 comprises 13 residues. The germline CDR1 and CDR2 sequences are MNHEY and SVGAGI. DNA for the CDR3: TGTGCCAGCAGCGGCAGACAAGATGGGGAGCTGTTTTTT. This gives the protein CASSGRQDGELFF.

This chain connects TRBV5-6 to TRBJ2-3, with 9 positions matching TRBD1. Germline CDR1 reads SGHDT; CDR2 reads YYEEEE. This CDR3 comprises 15 residues. V shed 0 bases and J 3 bases; nucleotides not matched to a gene: 2. The CDR3 sequence is CASSLGDRVTDTQYF. Written as DNA, the CDR3 is TGTGCCAGCAGCTTGGGGGACAGGGTTACAGATACGCAGTATTTT.

CDR3 region: CASSPLRDLGQETQYF. In nucleotides, the CDR3 is TGTGCCAGCAGTCCTCTCAGGGATCTCGGCCAAGAGACCCAGTACTTC. This chain links TRBV28 with TRBJ2-5, with D maybe TRBD1 (5 bases). This CDR3 is 16 amino acids long. CDR1 MDHEN and CDR2 SYDVKM come from the germline V gene. Trimming left V 5 bases short and J 1 base short, with 17 bases between.

The chain links TRBV3-1 (or the pseudogene TRBV3-2) to TRBJ2-1; 12 nucleotides match TRBD2. The CDR3 runs to 19 residues. V was pared by 0 bases and J by 5 bases, with 11 bases of the junction left unmatched. Germline loops: CDR1 LGHDT, CDR2 YNNKEL (reference sequence). The CDR3 bases are TGTGCCAGCAGCCAAGATTTTTTATCTAGCGGGAGGGAAAACAATGAGCAGTTCTTC. It codes for CASSQDFLSSGRENNEQFF.

The CDR3 is CASSLRAELITDTQYF. As DNA, the CDR3 is TGTGCCAGTAGTCTGAGGGCAGAACTAATCACAGATACGCAGTATTTT. This rearrangement joins TRBV19 to TRBJ2-3; TRBD2 is a possible D gene (5 bases). Germline V gene sequence: CDR1 LNHDA, CDR2 SQIVND (reference sequence). CDR3 length equals 16 residues. Deletions cut 5 bases from V and 2 bases from J, with 17 bases between.